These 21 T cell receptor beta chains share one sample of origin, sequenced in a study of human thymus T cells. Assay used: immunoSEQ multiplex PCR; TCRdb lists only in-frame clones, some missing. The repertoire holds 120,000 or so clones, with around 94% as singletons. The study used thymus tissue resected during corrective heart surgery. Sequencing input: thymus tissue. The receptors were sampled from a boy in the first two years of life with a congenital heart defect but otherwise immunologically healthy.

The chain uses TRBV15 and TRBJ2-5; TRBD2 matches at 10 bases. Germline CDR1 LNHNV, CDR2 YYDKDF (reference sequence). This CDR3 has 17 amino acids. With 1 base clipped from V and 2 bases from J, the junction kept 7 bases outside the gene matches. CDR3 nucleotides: TGTGCCACCAGCAGAGGCGAGACTAGCGGGCTACAAGAGACCCAGTACTTC. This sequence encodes CATSRGETSGLQETQYF. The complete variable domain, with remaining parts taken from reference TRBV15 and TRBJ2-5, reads DAMVIQNPRYQVTQFGKPVTLSCSQTLNHNVMYWYQQKSSQAPKLLFHYYDKDFNNEADTPDNFQSRRPNTSFCFLDIRSPGLGDTAMYLCATSRGETSGLQETQYFGPGTRLLVL.

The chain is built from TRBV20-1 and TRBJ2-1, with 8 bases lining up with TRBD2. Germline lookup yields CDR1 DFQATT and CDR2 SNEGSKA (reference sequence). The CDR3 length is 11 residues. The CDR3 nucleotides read TGCGGGATACGGGGGGGGAATGAGCAGTTCTTC. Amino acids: CGIRGGNEQFF.

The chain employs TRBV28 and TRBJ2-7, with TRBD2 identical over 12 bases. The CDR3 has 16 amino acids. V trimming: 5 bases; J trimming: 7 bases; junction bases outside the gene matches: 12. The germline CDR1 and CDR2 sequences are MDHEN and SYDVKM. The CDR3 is CASSPPGLAGPREQYF. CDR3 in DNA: TGTGCCAGCAGTCCCCCCGGACTAGCGGGGCCTCGGGAGCAGTACTTC.

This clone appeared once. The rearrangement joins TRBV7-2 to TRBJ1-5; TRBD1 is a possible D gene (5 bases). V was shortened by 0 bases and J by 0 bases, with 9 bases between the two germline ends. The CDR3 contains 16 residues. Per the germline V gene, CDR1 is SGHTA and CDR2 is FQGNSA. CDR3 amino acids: CASSLAQGYSNQPQHF. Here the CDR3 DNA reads TGTGCCAGCAGCTTAGCGCAGGGTTATAGCAATCAGCCCCAGCATTTT. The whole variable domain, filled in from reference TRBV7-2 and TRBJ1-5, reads GAGVSQSPSNKVTEKGKDVELRCDPISGHTALYWYRQSLGQGLEFLIYFQGNSAPDKSGLPSDRFSAERTGGSVSTLTIQRTQQEDSAVYLCASSLAQGYSNQPQHFGDGTRLSIL.

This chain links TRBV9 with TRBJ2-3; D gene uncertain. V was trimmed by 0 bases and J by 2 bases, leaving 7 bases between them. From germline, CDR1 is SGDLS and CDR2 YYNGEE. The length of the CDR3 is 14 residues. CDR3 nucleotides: TGTGCCAGCAGCGTAGAAAGATACACAGATACGCAGTATTTT. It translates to CASSVERYTDTQYF.

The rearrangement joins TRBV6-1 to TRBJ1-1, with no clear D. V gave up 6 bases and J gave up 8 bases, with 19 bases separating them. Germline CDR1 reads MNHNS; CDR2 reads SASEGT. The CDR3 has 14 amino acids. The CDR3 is CASSRRAPVGEAFF. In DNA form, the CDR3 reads TGTGCCAGCAGCCGGAGGGCGCCTGTAGGGGAAGCTTTCTTT.

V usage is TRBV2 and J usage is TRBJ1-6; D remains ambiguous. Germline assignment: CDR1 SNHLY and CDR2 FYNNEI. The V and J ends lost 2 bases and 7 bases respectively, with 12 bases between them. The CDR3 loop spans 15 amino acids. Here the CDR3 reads CASSERVGRNSPLHF. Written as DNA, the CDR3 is TGTGCCAGCAGTGAAAGGGTCGGGCGAAATTCACCCCTCCACTTT.

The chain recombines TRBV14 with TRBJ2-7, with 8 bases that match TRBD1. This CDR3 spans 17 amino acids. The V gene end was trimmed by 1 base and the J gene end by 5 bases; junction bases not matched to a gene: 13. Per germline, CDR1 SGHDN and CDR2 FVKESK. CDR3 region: CASSQVTRAGGFHEQYF. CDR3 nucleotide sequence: TGTGCCAGCAGCCAAGTGACGAGGGCAGGGGGCTTCCACGAGCAGTACTTC. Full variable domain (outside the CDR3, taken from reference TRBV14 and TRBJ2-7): EAGVTQFPSHSVIEKGQTVTLRCDPISGHDNLYWYRRVMGKEIKFLLHFVKESKQDESGMPNNRFLAERTGGTYSTLKVQPAELEDSGVYFCASSQVTRAGGFHEQYFGPGTRLTVT.

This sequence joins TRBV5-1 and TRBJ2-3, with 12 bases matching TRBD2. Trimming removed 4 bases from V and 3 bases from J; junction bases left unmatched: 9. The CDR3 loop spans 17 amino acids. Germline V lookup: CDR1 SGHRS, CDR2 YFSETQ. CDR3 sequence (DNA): TGCGCCAGCAGCCCGACTAGCGGGGGAACCTTAACAGATACGCAGTATTTT. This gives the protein CASSPTSGGTLTDTQYF.

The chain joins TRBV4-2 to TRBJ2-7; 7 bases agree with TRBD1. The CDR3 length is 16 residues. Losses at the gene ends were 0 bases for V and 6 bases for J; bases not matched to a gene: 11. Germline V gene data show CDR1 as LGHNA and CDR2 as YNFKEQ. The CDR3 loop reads CASSQDRKGANSEQYF. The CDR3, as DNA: TGTGCCAGCAGCCAAGATAGGAAGGGGGCAAACTCCGAGCAGTACTTC.

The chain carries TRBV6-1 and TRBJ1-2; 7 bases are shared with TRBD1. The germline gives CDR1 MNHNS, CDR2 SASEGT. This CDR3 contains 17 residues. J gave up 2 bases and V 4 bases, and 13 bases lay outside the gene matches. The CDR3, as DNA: TGTGCCAGCAGTGGCTCTAGACAGGGAGGGTACAACTATGGCTACACCTTC. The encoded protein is CASSGSRQGGYNYGYTF.

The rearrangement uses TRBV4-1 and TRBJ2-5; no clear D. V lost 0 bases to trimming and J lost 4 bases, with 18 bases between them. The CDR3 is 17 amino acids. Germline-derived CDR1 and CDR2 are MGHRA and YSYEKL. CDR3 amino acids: CASSQEWLAPIRETQYF. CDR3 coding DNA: TGCGCCAGCAGCCAAGAGTGGTTGGCCCCAATTAGAGAGACCCAGTACTTC.

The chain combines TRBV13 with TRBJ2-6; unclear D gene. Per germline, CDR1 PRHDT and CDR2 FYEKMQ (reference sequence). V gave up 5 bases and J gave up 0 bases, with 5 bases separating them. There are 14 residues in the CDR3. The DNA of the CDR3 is TGTGCCAGCAGCCTCGACTCTGGGGCCAACGTCCTGACTTTC. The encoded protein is CASSLDSGANVLTF.

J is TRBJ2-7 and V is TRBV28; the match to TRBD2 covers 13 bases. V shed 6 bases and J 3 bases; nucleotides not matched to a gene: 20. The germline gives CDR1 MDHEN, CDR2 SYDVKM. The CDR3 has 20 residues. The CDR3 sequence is CASSKTPRTSGGVHNYEQYF. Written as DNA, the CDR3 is TGTGCCAGCAGCAAAACCCCGCGGACTAGCGGGGGAGTACACAACTACGAGCAGTACTTC.

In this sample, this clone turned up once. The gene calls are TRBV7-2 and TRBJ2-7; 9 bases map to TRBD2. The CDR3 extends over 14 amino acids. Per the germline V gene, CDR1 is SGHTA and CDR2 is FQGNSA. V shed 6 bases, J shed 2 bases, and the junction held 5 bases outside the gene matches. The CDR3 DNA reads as TGTGCCAGCAGAAAGAGCGGGGGGACCTACGAGCAGTACTTC. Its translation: CASRKSGGTYEQYF. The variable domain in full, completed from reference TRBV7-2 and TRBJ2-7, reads GAGVSQSPSNKVTEKGKDVELRCDPISGHTALYWYRQSLGQGLEFLIYFQGNSAPDKSGLPSDRFSAERTGGSVSTLTIQRTQQEDSAVYLCASRKSGGTYEQYFGPGTRLTVT.

CDR3 loop: CASSFQDRGLKNTEAFF. The CDR3 DNA follows: TGTGCCAGCAGCTTCCAGGACAGGGGGCTTAAGAACACTGAAGCTTTCTTT. This chain connects TRBV5-5 to TRBJ1-1, with 11 bases that match TRBD1. The CDR3 contains 17 residues. V trimming: 2 bases; J trimming: 1 base; junction bases outside the gene matches: 7. The V gene's germline CDR1 is SGHKS and CDR2 YYEKEE (reference sequence).

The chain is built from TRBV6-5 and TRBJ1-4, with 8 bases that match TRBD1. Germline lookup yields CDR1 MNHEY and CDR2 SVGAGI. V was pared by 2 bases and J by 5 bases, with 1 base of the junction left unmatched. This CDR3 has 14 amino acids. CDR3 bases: TGTGCCAGCAGTTACGGGACAGGCAATGAAAAACTGTTTTTT. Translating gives CASSYGTGNEKLFF.

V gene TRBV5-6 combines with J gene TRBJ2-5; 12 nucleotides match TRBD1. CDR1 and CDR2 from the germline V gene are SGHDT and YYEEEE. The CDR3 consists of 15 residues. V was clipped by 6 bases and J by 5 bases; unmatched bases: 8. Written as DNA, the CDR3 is TGTGCCAGCACCCTGGGACAGGGGGCGCAGGAGACCCAGTACTTC. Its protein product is CASTLGQGAQETQYF.

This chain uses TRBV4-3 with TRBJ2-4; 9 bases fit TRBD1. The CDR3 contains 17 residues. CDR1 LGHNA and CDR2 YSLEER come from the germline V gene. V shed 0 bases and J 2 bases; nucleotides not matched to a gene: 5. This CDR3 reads CASSQDDRGSTKNIQYF. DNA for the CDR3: TGCGCCAGCAGCCAAGATGACAGGGGGTCGACCAAAAACATTCAGTACTTC.

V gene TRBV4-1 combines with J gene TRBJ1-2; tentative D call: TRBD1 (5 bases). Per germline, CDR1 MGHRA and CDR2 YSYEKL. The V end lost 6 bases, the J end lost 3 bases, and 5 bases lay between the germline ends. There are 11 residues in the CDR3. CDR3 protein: CASRTDYGYTF. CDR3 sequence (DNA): TGCGCCAGCAGGACAGACTATGGCTACACCTTC.

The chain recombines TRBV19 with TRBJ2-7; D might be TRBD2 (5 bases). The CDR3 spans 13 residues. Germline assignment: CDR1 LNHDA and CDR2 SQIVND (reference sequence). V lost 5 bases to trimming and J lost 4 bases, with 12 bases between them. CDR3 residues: CASSRSGGYEQYF. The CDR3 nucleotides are TGTGCCAGTAGTCGCTCAGGAGGATACGAGCAGTACTTC.